The present T cell receptor beta chain was sequenced within a study of blood T cell repertoires in COVID-19. Study-wide context: COVID-19 samples, acute and convalescent, were from the United States, Italy and Spain. T cells, B-cell-depleted T cells, or PBMCs supplied cDNA or gDNA.

The CDR3 is made up of 15 amino acids. The ends lost 5 bases at V and 8 bases at J; junction bases unmatched: 8. The germline CDR1 and CDR2 sequences are LGHNT and FRNRAP. Under the authors' procedure: Reference gene primer amplification gave estimated nucleated cell counts. Libraries were prepared by immunoSEQ multiplex PCR; TCRdb keeps only in-frame clonotypes and omits some of them. D and trimming come from the DNA, and the V and J calls and clone size come from that table. The sample includes some 170,000 clones, roughly four fifths of them seen just once. The chain recombines TRBV12-5 with TRBJ2-3; 12 bases are shared with TRBD2. Sequenced: peripheral blood. This receptor was obtained from a human donor in a cohort sampled during active COVID-19. CDR3 DNA sequence: TGTGCTAGTGGTCTTCTAGCGGGAGGGCCAGGTACGCAGTATTTT. Translating gives CASGLLAGGPGTQYF.